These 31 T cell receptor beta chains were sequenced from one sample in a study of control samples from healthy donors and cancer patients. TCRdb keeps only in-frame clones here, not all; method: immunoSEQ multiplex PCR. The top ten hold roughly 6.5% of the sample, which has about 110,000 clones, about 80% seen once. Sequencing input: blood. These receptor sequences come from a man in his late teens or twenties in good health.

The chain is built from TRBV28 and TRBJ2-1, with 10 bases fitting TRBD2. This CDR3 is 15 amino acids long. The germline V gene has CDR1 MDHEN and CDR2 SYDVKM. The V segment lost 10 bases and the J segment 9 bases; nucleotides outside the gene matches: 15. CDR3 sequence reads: CATHLSGGSPGEQFF. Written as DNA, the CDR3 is TGTGCCACCCACCTTAGCGGGGGGTCCCCTGGTGAGCAGTTCTTC.

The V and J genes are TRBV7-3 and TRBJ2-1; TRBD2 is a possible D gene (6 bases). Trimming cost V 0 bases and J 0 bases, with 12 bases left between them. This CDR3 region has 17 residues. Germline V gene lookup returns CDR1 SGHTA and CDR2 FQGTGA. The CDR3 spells CASSLTGGLNSYNEQFF. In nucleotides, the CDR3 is TGTGCCAGCAGCTTAACGGGGGGACTTAACTCCTACAATGAGCAGTTCTTC. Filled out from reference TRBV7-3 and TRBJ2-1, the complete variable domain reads GAGVSQTPSNKVTEKGKYVELRCDPISGHTALYWYRQSLGQGPEFLIYFQGTGAADDSGLPNDRFFAVRPEGSVSTLKIQRTERGDSAVYLCASSLTGGLNSYNEQFFGPGTRLTVL.

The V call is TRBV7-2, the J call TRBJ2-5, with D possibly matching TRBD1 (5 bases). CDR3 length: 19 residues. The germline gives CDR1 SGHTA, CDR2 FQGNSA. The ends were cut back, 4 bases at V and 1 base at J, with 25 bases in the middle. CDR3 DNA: TGTGCCAGCAGCTCATACAGGTCAGATTTGCGTCTCGTCCAAGAGACCCAGTACTTC. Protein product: CASSSYRSDLRLVQETQYF.

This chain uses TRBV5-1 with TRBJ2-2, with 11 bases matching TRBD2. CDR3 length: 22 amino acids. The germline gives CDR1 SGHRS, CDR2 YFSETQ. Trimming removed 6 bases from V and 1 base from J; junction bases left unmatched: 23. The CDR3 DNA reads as TGCGCCAGCAACGCCGATATCCTAGCGGGGGGCCTGGCGGACTTGAACACCGGGGAGCTGTTTTTT. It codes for CASNADILAGGLADLNTGELFF.

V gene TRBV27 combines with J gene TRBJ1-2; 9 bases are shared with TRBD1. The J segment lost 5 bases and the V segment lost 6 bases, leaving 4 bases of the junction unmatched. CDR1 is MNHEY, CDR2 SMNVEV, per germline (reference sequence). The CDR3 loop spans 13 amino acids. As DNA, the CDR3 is TGTGCCAGCAGCTCTGACAGGGGGTATGGCTACACCTTC. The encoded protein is CASSSDRGYGYTF.

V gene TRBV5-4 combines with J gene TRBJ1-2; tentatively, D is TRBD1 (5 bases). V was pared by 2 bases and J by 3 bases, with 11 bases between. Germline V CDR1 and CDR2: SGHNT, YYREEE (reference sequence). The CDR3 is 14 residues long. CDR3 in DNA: TGTGCCAGCAGCTTTTCAGGGATTGACTATGGCTACACCTTC. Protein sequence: CASSFSGIDYGYTF.

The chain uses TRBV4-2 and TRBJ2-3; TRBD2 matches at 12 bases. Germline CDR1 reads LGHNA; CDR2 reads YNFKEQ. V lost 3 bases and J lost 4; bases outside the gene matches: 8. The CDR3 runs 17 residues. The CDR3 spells CASSQTRTSGEADTQYF. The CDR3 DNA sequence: TGTGCCAGCAGCCAGACACGGACTAGCGGGGAGGCAGATACGCAGTATTTT.

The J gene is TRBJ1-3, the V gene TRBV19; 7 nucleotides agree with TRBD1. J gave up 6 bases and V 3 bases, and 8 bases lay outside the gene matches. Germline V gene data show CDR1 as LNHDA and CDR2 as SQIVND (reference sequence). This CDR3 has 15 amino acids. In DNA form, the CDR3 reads TGTGCCAGTAGTATGTCTCTCGGGACAGCAAACACCATATATTTT. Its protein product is CASSMSLGTANTIYF.

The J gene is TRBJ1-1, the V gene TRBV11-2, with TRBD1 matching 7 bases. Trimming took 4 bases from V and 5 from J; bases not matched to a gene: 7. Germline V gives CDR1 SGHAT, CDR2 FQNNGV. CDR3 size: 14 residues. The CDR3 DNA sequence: TGTGCCAGCAGCTACAAAGGGGGCGGGACTGAAGCTTTCTTT. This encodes CASSYKGGGTEAFF. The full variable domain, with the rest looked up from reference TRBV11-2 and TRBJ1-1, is EAGVAQSPRYKIIEKRQSVAFWCNPISGHATLYWYQQILGQGPKLLIQFQNNGVVDDSQLPKDRFSAERLKGVDSTLKIQPAKLEDSAVYLCASSYKGGGTEAFFGQGTRLTVV.

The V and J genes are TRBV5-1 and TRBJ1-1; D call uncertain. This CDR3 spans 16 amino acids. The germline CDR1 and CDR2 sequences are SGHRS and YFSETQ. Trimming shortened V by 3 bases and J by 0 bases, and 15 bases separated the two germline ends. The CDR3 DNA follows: TGCGCCAGCAGCTCCATGGGCGGCACAATGAACACTGAAGCTTTCTTT. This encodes CASSSMGGTMNTEAFF. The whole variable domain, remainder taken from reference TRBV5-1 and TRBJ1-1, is KAGVTQTPRYLIKTRGQQVTLSCSPISGHRSVSWYQQTPGQGLQFLFEYFSETQRNKGNFPGRFSGRQFSNSRSEMNVSTLELGDSALYLCASSSMGGTMNTEAFFGQGTRLTVV.

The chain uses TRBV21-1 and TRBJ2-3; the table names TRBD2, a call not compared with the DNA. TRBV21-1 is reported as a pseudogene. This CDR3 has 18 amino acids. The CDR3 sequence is CATPQPTSGGPYTDTQYF. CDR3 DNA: TGTGCCACCCCACAACCGACTAGCGGGGGGCCCTACACAGATACGCAGTATTTT.

The CDR3 here is CASSKVGSGANVLTF. CDR3 bases: TGTGCCAGTAGTAAGGTGGGCTCTGGGGCCAACGTCCTGACTTTC. V and J are TRBV19 and TRBJ2-6; unclear D gene. Trimming shortened V by 4 bases and J by 0 bases, and 7 bases separated the two germline ends. The CDR3 consists of 15 residues. Germline V gene sequence: CDR1 LNHDA, CDR2 SQIVND (reference sequence).

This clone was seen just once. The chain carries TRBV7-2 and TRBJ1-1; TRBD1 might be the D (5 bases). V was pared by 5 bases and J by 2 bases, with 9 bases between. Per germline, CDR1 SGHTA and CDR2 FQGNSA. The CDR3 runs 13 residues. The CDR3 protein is CASSGDGNTEAFF. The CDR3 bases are TGTGCCAGCAGCGGGGACGGAAACACTGAAGCTTTCTTT.

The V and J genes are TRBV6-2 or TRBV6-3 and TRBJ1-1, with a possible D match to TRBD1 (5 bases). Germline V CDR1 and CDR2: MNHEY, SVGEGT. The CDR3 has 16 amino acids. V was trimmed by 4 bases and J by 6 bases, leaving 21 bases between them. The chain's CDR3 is CASSFHVTDPHPEAFF. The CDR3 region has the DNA TGTGCCAGCAGTTTTCACGTGACAGACCCACACCCTGAAGCTTTCTTT.

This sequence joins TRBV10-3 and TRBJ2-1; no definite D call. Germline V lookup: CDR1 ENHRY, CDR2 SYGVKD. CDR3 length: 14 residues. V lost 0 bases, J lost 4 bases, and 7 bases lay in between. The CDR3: CAISESAGYNEQFF. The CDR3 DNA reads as TGTGCCATCAGTGAGTCGGCAGGATACAATGAGCAGTTCTTC.

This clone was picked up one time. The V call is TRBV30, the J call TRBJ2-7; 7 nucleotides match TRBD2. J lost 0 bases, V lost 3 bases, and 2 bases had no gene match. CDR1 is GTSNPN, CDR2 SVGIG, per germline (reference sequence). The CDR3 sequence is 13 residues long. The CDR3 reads CAWRGGSSYEQYF. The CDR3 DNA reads TGTGCCTGGAGGGGGGGGAGCTCCTACGAGCAGTACTTC.

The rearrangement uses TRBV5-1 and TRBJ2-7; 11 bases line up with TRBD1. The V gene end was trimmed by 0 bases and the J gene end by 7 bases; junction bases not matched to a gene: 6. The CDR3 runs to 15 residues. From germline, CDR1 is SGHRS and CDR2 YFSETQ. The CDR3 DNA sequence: TGCGCCAGCAGCTTGGCAGGGACAGGGGGGAAAGAGCAGTACTTC. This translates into CASSLAGTGGKEQYF.

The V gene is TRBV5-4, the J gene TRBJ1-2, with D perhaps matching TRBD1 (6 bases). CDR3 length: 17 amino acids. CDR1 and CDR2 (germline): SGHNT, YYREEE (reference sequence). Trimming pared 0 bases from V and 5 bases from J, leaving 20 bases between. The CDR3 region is CASSLEIVGGGRYGYTF. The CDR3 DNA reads TGTGCCAGCAGCTTGGAGATAGTTGGGGGCGGACGGTATGGCTACACCTTC.

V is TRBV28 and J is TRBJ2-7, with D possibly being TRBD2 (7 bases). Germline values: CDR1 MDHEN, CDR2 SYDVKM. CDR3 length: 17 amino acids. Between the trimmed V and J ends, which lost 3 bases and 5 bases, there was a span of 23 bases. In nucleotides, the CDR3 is TGTGCCAGCAGTTTCAGAGCTGCGGGGGCGCGGTCCCACGAGCAGTACTTC. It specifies CASSFRAAGARSHEQYF.

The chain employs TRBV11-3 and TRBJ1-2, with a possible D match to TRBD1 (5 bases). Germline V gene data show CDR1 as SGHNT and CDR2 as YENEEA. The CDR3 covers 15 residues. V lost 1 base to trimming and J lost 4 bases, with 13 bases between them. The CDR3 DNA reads TGTGCCAGCAGCTTAGTTTCCCGGACAAGCTATGGCTACACCTTC. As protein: CASSLVSRTSYGYTF.

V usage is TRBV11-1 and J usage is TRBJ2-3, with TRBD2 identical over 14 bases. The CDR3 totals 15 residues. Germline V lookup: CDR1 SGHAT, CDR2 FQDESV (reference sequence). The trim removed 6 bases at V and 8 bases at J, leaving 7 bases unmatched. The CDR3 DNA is TGTGCCAGCAGTCTGACTAGCGGGGGGGCTGGTACGCAGTATTTT. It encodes CASSLTSGGAGTQYF.

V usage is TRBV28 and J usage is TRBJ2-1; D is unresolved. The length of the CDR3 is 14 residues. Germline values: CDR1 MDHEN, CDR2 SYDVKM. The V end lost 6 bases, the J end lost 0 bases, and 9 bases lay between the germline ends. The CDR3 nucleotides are TGTGCCAGCAGGCCTCCGAGCTCCTACAATGAGCAGTTCTTC. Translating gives CASRPPSSYNEQFF.

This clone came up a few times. CDR3 loop: CASSNGPQYEQYV. The DNA for the CDR3 is TGTGCCAGCAGTAACGGGCCCCAGTACGAGCAGTACGTC. The J gene is TRBJ2-7, the V gene TRBV6-5; no firm D call. The CDR3 sequence is 13 residues long. V lost 5 bases and J 4 bases, leaving 12 bases between the germline ends. Germline CDR1 reads MNHEY; CDR2 reads SVGAGI.

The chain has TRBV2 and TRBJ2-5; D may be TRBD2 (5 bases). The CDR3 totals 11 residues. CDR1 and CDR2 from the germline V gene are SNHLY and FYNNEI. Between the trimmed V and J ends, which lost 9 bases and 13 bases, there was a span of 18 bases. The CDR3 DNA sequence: TGTGCCAGTCCGAGTCCCGGGATCGTGTACTTC. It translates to CASPSPGIVYF.

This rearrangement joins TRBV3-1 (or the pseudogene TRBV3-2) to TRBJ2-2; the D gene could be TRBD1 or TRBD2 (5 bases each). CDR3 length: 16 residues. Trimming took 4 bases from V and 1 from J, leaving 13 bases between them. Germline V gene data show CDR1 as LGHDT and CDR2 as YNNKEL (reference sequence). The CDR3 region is CASSRGSGMNTGELFF. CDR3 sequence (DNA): TGTGCCAGCAGCCGAGGGTCAGGGATGAACACCGGGGAGCTGTTTTTT.

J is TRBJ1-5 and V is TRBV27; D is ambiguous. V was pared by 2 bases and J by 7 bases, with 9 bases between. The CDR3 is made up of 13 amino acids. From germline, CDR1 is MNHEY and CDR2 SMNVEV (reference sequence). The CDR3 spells CASSLAVGQPQHF. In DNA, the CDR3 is TGTGCCAGCAGTTTAGCAGTAGGGCAGCCCCAGCATTTT.

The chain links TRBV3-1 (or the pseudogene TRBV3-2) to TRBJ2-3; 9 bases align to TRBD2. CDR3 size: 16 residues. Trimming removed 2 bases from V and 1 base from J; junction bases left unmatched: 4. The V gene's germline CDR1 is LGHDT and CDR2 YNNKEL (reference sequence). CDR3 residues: CASSQSASGGTDTQYF. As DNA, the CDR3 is TGTGCCAGCAGCCAATCGGCTAGCGGGGGCACAGATACGCAGTATTTT.

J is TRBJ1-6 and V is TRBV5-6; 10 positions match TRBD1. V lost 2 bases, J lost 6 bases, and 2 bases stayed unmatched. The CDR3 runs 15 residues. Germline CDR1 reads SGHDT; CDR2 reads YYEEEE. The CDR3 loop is CASSFGQGVNSPLHF. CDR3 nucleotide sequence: TGTGCCAGCAGCTTCGGACAGGGGGTTAATTCACCCCTCCACTTT.

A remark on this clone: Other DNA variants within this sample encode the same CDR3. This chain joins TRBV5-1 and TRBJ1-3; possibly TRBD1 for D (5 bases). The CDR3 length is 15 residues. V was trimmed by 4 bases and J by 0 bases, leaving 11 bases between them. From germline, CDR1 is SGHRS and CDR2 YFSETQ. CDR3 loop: CASSGDGSSGNTIYF. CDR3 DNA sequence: TGCGCCAGCAGCGGGGACGGCAGCTCTGGAAACACCATATATTTT.

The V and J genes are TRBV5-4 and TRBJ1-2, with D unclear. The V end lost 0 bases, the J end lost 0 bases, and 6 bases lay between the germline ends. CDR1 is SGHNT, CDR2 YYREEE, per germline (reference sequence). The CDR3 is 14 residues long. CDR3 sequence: CASSLERTNYGYTF. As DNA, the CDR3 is TGTGCCAGCAGCTTGGAACGGACTAACTATGGCTACACCTTC.

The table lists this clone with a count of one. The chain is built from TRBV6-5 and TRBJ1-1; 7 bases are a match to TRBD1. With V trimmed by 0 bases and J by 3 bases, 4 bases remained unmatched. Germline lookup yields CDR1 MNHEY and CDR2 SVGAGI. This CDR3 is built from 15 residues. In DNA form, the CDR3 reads TGTGCCAGCAGTTACTCGACCAGGGGGGACACTGAAGCTTTCTTT. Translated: CASSYSTRGDTEAFF.